This T cell receptor (beta chain) was captured by sequencing in a study of blood T cell repertoires in COVID-19. The data were produced by immunoSEQ multiplex PCR, yet TCRdb's version contains in-frame clones alone and is incomplete. The repertoire has over 200,000 clones, 91% of them found once; the top ten carry 2% to 3%. Per germline, CDR1 SGHTA and CDR2 FQGNSA. The CDR3 sequence is 12 residues long. Trimming removed 1 base from V and 10 bases from J, with 9 bases in between. Material for sequencing was peripheral blood. The chain has TRBV7-2 and TRBJ2-3, with a possible D match to TRBD2 (6 bases). The receptor was derived from a person aged 18 to 35 with COVID-19, enrolled during active disease. CDR3: CASSLETGAQYF. Written as DNA, the CDR3 is TGTGCCAGCAGCTTAGAGACGGGAGCGCAGTATTTT.